Sequencing of this TCR beta chain was carried out in a study of shared clonotypes between healthy human individuals. At deep level, the assay was performed. Per the study methods: In the immunoSEQ data, sequences were junction-only and lacked quality scores, so filtering differed. Generated by immunoSEQ multiplex PCR, the TCRdb table keeps only in-frame clones and is missing some. V and J calls and clone size are as listed in that table; D and trimming were resolved from the DNA. The table records millions of clones, around 94% of them present only once. Germline assignment: CDR1 SGHNT and CDR2 YYREEE (reference sequence). V trimming: 3 bases; J trimming: 7 bases; junction bases outside the gene matches: 11. There are 16 residues in the CDR3. From CD4+ cells came CD45RA+ naive and CD45RA-negative memory subsets.

The sequenced sample consisted of naive CD4+ T cells sorted from blood. The subset here: CD45RA+ positively selected. The clonotype was recovered from a man aged 18-30 years in good health. The J gene is TRBJ2-5, the V gene TRBV5-4, with TRBD1 identical over 11 bases. The CDR3 protein is CASSSQWTGGGGTQYF. CDR3 nucleotides: TGTGCCAGCAGCTCCCAGTGGACAGGGGGCGGGGGGACCCAGTACTTC.